This T cell receptor (beta chain) is from a study of beta chain features in type 1 diabetes listed by TCRdb under 2018. The study in broad terms: Mean age, gender distribution, total cell number and subset yield did not differ between patients and healthy donors. A total of about 100 million sorted cells were examined across all samples, and RNA yield correlated strongly with the number of cells per subset. The study compared the TCRB repertoires of sorted circulating CD4+ T cell subsets in recently diagnosed type 1 diabetes patients with those in matched healthy donors. Regulatory and stem cell-like memory subsets were obtained from only 8 patients and about 8 healthy donors, while naive and central memory subsets were obtained from all 30 or so donors.

Each donor gave one peripheral blood draw, averaging roughly 100 mL, which was collected into heparinised tubes. Naive, central memory, regulatory and stem cell-like memory CD4+ T cells were sorted on a BD FACSAria II using a panel including CD45RO, CCR7, CD25, CD127, CD95 and CD27. All sorted populations exceeded 95% purity. PBMCs were separated immediately by Lymphoprep density gradient centrifugation and were stained directly, without being cultured. Samples were stained and sorted in pairs, with one healthy donor and one patient per experiment, so that batch effects were minimized. The germline V gene encodes CDR1 LNHDA and CDR2 SQIVND (reference sequence). From cysteine to phenylalanine, the CDR3 is 15 amino acids long. Here the CDR3 DNA is all that survives: 45 bases in frame from base 1. The V end gives up 5 bases and the J end 4 bases, leaving 9 bases in the junction not matched to a gene.

Beyond this particular receptor, the publication reports: At VDJ recombination sites, patients with type 1 diabetes made fewer insertions and deleted more nucleotides, a pattern implying thymic rearrangement abnormalities. Naive, central memory and regulatory TCRB repertoires appeared to be more alike among patients than among healthy donors. A moderate but significant shortening of TCRB CDR3 length was observed in type 1 diabetes patients in all four CD4+ subsets. Because the HLA sub-analyses included only small numbers of individuals, any influence of HLA type on TCRB rearrangement was left unresolved. Shorter templates might have been favored by PCR, but patient and control samples were amplified and corrected together, so both groups would have been affected equally by any skew. Because cDNA rather than genomic DNA was sequenced, highly expressing activated cells could have been over-represented, although no difference in activation and CD3 levels was found between groups.

The entire isolated RNA was reverse transcribed using the High Capacity cDNA Reverse Transcription Kit, and thus expressed TCRB transcripts were sequenced. Naive, central memory and regulatory T cell samples underwent deep immunoSEQ sequencing, averaging about 3.57 million total reads per sample. Sorted cells were lysed in RLT buffer and RNA was extracted with DNase-treated RNeasy Micro or Mini kits, depending on cell number. To prevent cross-contamination, each cell subset was processed individually, whereas patient and healthy donor samples were processed jointly. Using the immunoSEQ multiplex PCR, TCRB sequences were amplified from cDNA into 87-bp fragments spanning the CDR3 region. Sequencing of the amplicons was performed on the Illumina HiSeq platform. Concerning the study's data processing: Synthetic template baselines were used to correct PCR bias computationally, reads within Hamming distance 2 were collapsed together, and singletons that could not be merged were discarded. Reads were aligned against IMGT so that V, D and J genes, CDR3 length and insertions or deletions at six rearrangement sites could be assigned. Within each subset, clonotype counts were normalized to sorted cell number, after which true diversity and Gini coefficients were computed with the tcR R package. Repertoire sharing was quantified using the overlap coefficient calculated on TCRB nucleotide sequences. As a proxy for the pre-selection repertoire, out-of-frame TCRB sequences from naive cells were analyzed. What TCRdb holds here is the immuneACCESS table cut down to in-frame rearrangements. Part of the clones is not present; checked against another copy, under half of the missing clones reflect an unresolved V gene, and the others are unexplained. Clone size and V and J calls were adopted from that table, with D and trimming inferred from the DNA. In this sample the table shows 250,000 to 300,000 clones, 14% of which occur a single time. The ten largest clones capture roughly 0.018% of the sample.

This clone has just a few counts. Its antigen remains undetermined. Base-call qualities are not available, and no considerably larger clone is one nucleotide away. This sequence uses TRBV19 and TRBJ2-3, with 7 middle bases fitting TRBD1. Source material: naive CD4+ T cells from blood. This specimen's cell subset or site label, interpreted: true naive CD4+ T cells. This TCR was sampled from a man aged 25-45 years with type 1 diabetes. The CDR3 loop reads CASSPGRGLADTQYF. The base sequence is TGTGCCAGTAGTCCTGGTAGGGGGCTCGCAGATACGCAGTATTTT. The variable domain in full, with residues beyond the CDR3 obtained from the reference TRBV19 and TRBJ2-3 genes, is DGGITQSPKYLFRKEGQNVTLSCEQNLNHDAMYWYRQDPGQGLRLIYYSQIVNDFQKGDIAEGYSVSREKKESFPLTVTSAQKNPTAFYLCASSPGRGLADTQYFGPGTRLTVL.